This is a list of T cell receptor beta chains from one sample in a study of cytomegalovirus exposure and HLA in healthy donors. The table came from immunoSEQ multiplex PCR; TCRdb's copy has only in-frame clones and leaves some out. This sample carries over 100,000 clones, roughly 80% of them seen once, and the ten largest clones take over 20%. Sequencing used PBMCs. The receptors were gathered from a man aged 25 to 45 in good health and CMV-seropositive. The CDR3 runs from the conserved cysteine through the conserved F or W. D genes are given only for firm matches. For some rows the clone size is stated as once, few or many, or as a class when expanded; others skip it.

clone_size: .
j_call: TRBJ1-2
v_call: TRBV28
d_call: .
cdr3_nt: TGTGCCAGCAGTTTAGGAGGTCCTGGCTACACCTTC
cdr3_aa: CASSLGGPGYTF

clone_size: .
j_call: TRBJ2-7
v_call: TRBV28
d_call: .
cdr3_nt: TGTGCCAGCAGTTCCCAGGGGTTTAGCTCCTACGAGCAGTACTTC
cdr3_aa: CASSSQGFSSYEQYF

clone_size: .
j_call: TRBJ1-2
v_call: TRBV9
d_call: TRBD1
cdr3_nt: TGTGCCAGCAAGAGAACCGGGACAGGGTCCTATGGCTACACCTTC
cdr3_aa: CASKRTGTGSYGYTF

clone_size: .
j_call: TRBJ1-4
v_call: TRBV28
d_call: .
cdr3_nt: TGTGCCAGCAGGCCGGGGGGACGGTATGAAAAACTGTTTTTT
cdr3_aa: CASRPGGRYEKLFF

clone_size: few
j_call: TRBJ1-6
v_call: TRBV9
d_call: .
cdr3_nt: TGTGCCAGCGGACCGGGGGATTTTTGGTCACCCCTCCACTTT
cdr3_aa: CASGPGDFWSPLHF

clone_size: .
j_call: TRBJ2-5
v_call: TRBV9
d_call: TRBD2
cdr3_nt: TGTGCCAGCAGCGTAGCTGGGACTATACAAGAGACCCAGTACTTC
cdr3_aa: CASSVAGTIQETQYF

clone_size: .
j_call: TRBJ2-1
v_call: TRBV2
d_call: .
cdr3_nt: TGTGCCAGCCACCTCGGGTTTAGGTCCTACAATGAGCAGTTCTTC
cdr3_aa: CASHLGFRSYNEQFF

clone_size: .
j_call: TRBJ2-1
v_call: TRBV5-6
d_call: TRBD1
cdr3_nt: TGTGCCAGCAGCTTATGGGACAGGGGCGGCAATGAGCAGTTCTTC
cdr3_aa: CASSLWDRGGNEQFF

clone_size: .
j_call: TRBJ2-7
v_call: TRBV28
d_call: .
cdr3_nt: TGTGCCAGCAGTTTCGGGCAGGGGAGGGGCGAGCAGTACTTC
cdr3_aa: CASSFGQGRGEQYF

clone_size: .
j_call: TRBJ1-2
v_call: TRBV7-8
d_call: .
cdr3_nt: TGTGCCAGCAGCTTAGGGCGGCAGGGTAGGGGCTATGGCTACACCTTC
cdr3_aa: CASSLGRQGRGYGYTF

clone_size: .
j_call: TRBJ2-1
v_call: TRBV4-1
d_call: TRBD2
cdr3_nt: TGCGCCAGCAGCCAAGGAGGACTAGCGGGGGGGATCTACAATGAGCAGTTCTTC
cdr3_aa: CASSQGGLAGGIYNEQFF

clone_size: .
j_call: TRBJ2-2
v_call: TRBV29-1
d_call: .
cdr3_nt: TGCAGCGTCCCTCGGGACATGAACACCGGGGAGCTGTTTTTT
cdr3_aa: CSVPRDMNTGELFF

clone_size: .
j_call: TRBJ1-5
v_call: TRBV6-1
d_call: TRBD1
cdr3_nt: TGTGCCAGCAGTGAACGGACAGGGCACTATAGCAATCAGCCCCAGCATTTT
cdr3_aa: CASSERTGHYSNQPQHF

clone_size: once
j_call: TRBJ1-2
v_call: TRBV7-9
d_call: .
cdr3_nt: TGTGCCAGCAGCTTAGCCGGGCCTGCGGGGGCGGATGGCTACACCTTC
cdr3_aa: CASSLAGPAGADGYTF

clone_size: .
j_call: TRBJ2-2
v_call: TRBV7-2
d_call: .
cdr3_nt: TGTGCCAGCAGCCCAGTCGGGGGAACGAACACCGGGGAGCTGTTTTTT
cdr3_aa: CASSPVGGTNTGELFF

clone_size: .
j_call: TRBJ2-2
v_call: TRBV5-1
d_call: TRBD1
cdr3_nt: TGCGCCAGCAGCGTCGACAGGGCCGGGGAGCTGTTTTTT
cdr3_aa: CASSVDRAGELFF

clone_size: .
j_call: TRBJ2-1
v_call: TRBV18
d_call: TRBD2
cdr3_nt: TGTGCCAGCTCACCACCGTCGCGGGGGGCGGATGAGCAGTTCTTC
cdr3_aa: CASSPPSRGADEQFF

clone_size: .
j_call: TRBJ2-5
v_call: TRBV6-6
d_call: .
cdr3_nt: TGTGCCAGCAGTTACTCCATTGAGGAGACCCAGTACTTC
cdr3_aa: CASSYSIEETQYF

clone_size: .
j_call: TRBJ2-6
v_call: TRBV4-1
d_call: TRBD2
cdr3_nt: TGCGCCAGCAGCCCGGGACTAGCAGCCCCCTCTGGGGCCAACGTCCTGACTTTC
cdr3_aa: CASSPGLAAPSGANVLTF

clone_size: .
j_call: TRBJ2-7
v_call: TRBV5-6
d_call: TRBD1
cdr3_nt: TGTGCCAGCAGCTTGGGGACAGGGGTGGTCGGCGAGCAGTACTTC
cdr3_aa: CASSLGTGVVGEQYF

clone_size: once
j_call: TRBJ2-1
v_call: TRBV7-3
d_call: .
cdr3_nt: TGTGCCAGCAGCTCGAGCGGCTACAATGAGCAGTTCTTC
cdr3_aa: CASSSSGYNEQFF

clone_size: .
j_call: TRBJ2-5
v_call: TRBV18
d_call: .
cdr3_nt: TGTGCCAGCTCACCATCAGGGGGAGGTGAGACCCTGTACTTC
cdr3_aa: CASSPSGGGETLYF

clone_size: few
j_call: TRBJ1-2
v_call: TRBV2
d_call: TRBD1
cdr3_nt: TGTGCCAGCAGTAGACGACAGGGGGAAAGTGGGGGCTACACCTTC
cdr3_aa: CASSRRQGESGGYTF

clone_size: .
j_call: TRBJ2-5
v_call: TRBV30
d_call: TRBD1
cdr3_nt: TGTGCCCTGACATTGACAGGGCCTGGGGGAGAGCAGTACTTC
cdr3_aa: CALTLTGPGGEQYF

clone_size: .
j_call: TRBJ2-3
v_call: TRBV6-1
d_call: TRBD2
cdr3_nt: TGTGCCAGCAGCGGACTAGCGGGGGGTCCAGATACGCAGTATTTT
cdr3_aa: CASSGLAGGPDTQYF

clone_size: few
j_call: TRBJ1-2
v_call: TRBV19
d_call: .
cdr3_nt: TGTGCCAGTAGGGGGGGGACGAATGGCTACACCTTC
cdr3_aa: CASRGGTNGYTF

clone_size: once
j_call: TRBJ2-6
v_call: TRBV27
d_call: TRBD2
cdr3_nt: TGTGCCAGCAGTTTAAAGCCTAGCGGGGGGACCTCTGGGGCCAACGTCCTGACTTTC
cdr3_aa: CASSLKPSGGTSGANVLTF

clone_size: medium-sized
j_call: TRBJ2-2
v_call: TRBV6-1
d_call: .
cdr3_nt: TGTGCCAGCAGCGCGGGGAGGTCCGGGGAGCTGTTTTTT
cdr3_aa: CASSAGRSGELFF

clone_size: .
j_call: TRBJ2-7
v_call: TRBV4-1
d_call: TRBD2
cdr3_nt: TGCGCCAGCAGCCAAGTAGCCAGCGGGGGGGCGTCCTACGAGCAGTACTTC
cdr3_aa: CASSQVASGGASYEQYF

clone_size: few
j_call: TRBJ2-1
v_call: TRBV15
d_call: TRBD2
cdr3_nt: TGTGCCACCAGCAGAGATGGAAGACTAGCGGGGGGACAGCACCGATACGAGCAGTTCTTC
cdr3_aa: CATSRDGRLAGGQHRYEQFF

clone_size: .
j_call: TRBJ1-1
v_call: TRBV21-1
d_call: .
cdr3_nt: TGTGCCAGCAGCAAAGCGCTCCACGGTTGCATGAACACTGAAGCTTTCTTT
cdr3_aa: CASSKALHGCMNTEAFF

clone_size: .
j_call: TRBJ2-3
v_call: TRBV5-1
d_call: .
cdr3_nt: TGCGCCAGCAGCAGGTTCTCGACAACCCCGTTCACAGATACGCAGTATTTT
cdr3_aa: CASSRFSTTPFTDTQYF

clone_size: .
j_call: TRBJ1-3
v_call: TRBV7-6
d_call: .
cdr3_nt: TGTGCCAGCAGCTTAGCGAGTTTTCACCCCCGGGGCACCATATATTTT
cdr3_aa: CASSLASFHPRGTIYF

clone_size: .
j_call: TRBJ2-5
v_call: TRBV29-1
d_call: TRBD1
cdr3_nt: TGCAGCGTTGTCGGACAGGGGTTCCAAGAGACCCAGTACTTC
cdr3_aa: CSVVGQGFQETQYF

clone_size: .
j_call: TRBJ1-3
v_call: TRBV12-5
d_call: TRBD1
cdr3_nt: TGTGCTAGTGGTTATGTTTGGGTACCGGGACAGGGCACTGGAAACACCATATATTTT
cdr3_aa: CASGYVWVPGQGTGNTIYF

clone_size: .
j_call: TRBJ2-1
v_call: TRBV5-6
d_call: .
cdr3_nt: TGTGCCAGCAGCTTGAGGAGCCTCGTCTACAATGAGCAGTTCTTC
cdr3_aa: CASSLRSLVYNEQFF

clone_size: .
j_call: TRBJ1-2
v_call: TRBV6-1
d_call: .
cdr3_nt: TGTGCCAGCAAGCAATTATTCCTCTATGGCTACACCTTC
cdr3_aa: CASKQLFLYGYTF

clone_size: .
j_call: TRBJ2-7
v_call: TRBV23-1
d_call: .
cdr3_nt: TGCGCCAGCAGTCAATTACCCGCGACCTACGAGCAGTACTTC
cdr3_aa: CASSQLPATYEQYF